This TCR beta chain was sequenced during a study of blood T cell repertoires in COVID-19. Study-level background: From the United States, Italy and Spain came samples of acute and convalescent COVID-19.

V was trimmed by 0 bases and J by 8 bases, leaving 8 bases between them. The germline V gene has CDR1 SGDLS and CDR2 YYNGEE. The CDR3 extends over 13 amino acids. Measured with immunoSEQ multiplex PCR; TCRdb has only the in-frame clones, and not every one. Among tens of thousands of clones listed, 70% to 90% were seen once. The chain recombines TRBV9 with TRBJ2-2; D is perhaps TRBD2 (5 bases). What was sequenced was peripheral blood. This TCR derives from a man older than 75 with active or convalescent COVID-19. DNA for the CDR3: TGTGCCAGCAGCGTAGTCGGCGGGGGGGAGCTGTTTTTT. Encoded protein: CASSVVGGGELFF.